The 9 T cell receptor beta chains presented below share a single source sample, sequenced in a study of shared clonotypes between healthy human individuals. Clones were read by immunoSEQ multiplex PCR, and TCRdb kept only the in-frame ones, dropping some. The table shows roughly 520,000 clones, with more than 95% occurring only once. Sequenced sample: naive CD4+ T cells sorted from blood. This sample's subset: CD45RA+ positively selected. The receptors derive from a woman between 25 and 40 years old in good health.

The chain joins TRBV6-5 to TRBJ1-1, with 8 bases lining up with TRBD1. With 6 bases clipped from V and 1 base from J, the junction kept 4 bases outside the gene matches. The CDR3 contains 14 residues. Germline CDR1 MNHEY, CDR2 SVGAGI. The CDR3 DNA sequence: TGTGCCAGCAGCCCGGACAGGGCGAACACTGAAGCTTTCTTT. Protein product: CASSPDRANTEAFF.

The chain carries TRBV13 and TRBJ2-1, with 8 bases aligning to TRBD2. The J segment lost 5 bases and the V segment lost 5 bases, leaving 8 bases of the junction unmatched. Germline values: CDR1 PRHDT, CDR2 FYEKMQ (reference sequence). This CDR3 spans 15 amino acids. The CDR3 DNA sequence: TGTGCCAGCAGCCTTAGCGGGAATTGGGACAATGAGCAGTTCTTC. Amino acids: CASSLSGNWDNEQFF.

J is TRBJ2-7 and V is TRBV19, with a tentative D call TRBD1 (6 bases). The germline CDR1 and CDR2 sequences are LNHDA and SQIVND (reference sequence). Between the trimmed V and J ends, which lost 2 bases and 2 bases, there was a span of 10 bases. The CDR3 spans 14 residues. The CDR3 here is CASSISGDTYEQYF. In DNA form, the CDR3 reads TGTGCCAGTAGTATATCAGGGGATACCTACGAGCAGTACTTC.

The chain employs TRBV7-9 and TRBJ2-3, with 8 positions matching TRBD2. This CDR3 spans 15 amino acids. The germline V gene has CDR1 SEHNR and CDR2 FQNEAQ (reference sequence). With V trimmed by 3 bases and J by 1 base, 3 bases remained unmatched. In nucleotides, the CDR3 is TGTGCCAGCAGCTTTACTAGCGGAGGCACAGATACGCAGTATTTT. Its translation is CASSFTSGGTDTQYF.

The J gene is TRBJ1-4, the V gene TRBV28, with 8 bases identical to TRBD1. The germline CDR1 and CDR2 sequences are MDHEN and SYDVKM. Germline trimming cut 6 bases from V and 7 bases from J; bases unmatched to any gene: 7. The CDR3 covers 14 residues. CDR3 DNA: TGTGCCAGCAGCAATCGCCAGGGGGCTGAAAAACTGTTTTTT. Amino acids: CASSNRQGAEKLFF.

This clone has a single count. The V and J genes are TRBV7-9 and TRBJ1-1; 7 nucleotides agree with TRBD1. CDR1 is SEHNR and CDR2 is FQNEAQ in the germline V gene (reference sequence). After removal of 4 bases from V and 1 base from J, the junction contained 6 bases not matched to a gene. The CDR3 totals 15 residues. The CDR3 DNA follows: TGTGCCAGCAGCTCGTTAACAGGGGCGAACACTGAAGCTTTCTTT. Translating gives CASSSLTGANTEAFF.

This clone was recorded once. This rearrangement joins TRBV10-2 to TRBJ2-7, with TRBD2 identical over 11 bases. The CDR3 is 19 amino acids. The germline gives CDR1 WSHSY, CDR2 SAAADI. V lost 6 bases and J lost 2; bases outside the gene matches: 18. This chain's CDR3 is CASRGRGLAGGPTPYEQYF. In nucleotides, the CDR3 is TGCGCCAGCAGGGGGCGGGGGCTAGCGGGAGGCCCAACCCCCTACGAGCAGTACTTC.

The chain combines TRBV7-2 with TRBJ2-7, with TRBD2 identical over 8 bases. The CDR3 has 14 residues. V lost 5 bases, J lost 2 bases, and 5 bases stayed unmatched. Germline lookup yields CDR1 SGHTA and CDR2 FQGNSA. DNA for the CDR3: TGTGCCAGCAGCCCAGGGACTAGAGCCTACGAGCAGTACTTC. Translating it yields CASSPGTRAYEQYF.

V is TRBV4-1 and J is TRBJ2-7; D remains unclear. Germline V gene data show CDR1 as MGHRA and CDR2 as YSYEKL. This CDR3 has 15 residues. The V end lost 1 base, the J end lost 4 bases, and 14 bases lay between the germline ends. The CDR3 nucleotides are TGCGCCAGCAGCCAAGCTTCCCAAACCCTATACGAGCAGTACTTC. Its translation: CASSQASQTLYEQYF.